This TCR beta chain derives from a study of cytomegalovirus exposure and HLA in healthy donors (dated by TCRdb to about 2017). Turning to the overall study: An earlier analysis of roughly 610 of the donors reported approximately 300 Gb of sequence data and around 110 million unique TCR beta sequences obtained from about 180 million T cells. Besides the first cohort of some 670 subjects, a separate validation cohort made up of 120 different subjects was used. Alongside the repertoire data, information on donor age, sex, ethnicity and CMV serostatus was compiled. Because of strong linkage in the cohort, four or five DR-DQ haplotypes were treated as single units for association and clustering. HLA typing covered class I and class II loci at four-digit resolution. High-throughput TCR immunosequencing, statistical association of individual TCRs with disease status, and machine learning were combined to predict cytomegalovirus infection status. A later genetic analysis used genome-wide SNP genotypes for about 65% of the roughly 670 donors, treating that subset as a discovery cohort. To study patterns of TCR occurrence, a later analysis re-analyzed previously published TCR beta repertoires from hundreds of donors and added high-resolution HLA genotyping. The later analysis used no new phenotypic data to find candidate immune exposures, relying instead on TCR beta sequences and their occurrence across donors. An early release that covered approximately 600 HLA-typed donors contained about 290 gigabases of sequencing data and 80 million or so unique TCR sequences. Across 398 genotyped donors of the cohort, an average of roughly 200,000 unique TCR beta nucleotide sequences per donor were sequenced, and 15% to 20% of those sequences were non-productive. Among the approximately 430 genotyped donors, under 90% belonged to the genetic ancestry cluster associated with self-reported Caucasian donors. Using immunosequencing, the study profiled T cell repertoires from 550 to 750 subjects and related those repertoires to cytomegalovirus serostatus. The number of typed donors differed by locus: roughly 629-640 for A, B, C, DRB1 and DQB1; 522 for DQA1; around 610 for DPA1; and around 490 for DPB1. In an earlier analysis of about 590 of the donors, high-throughput TCR beta sequencing was used to judge whether each TCR beta V gene segment behaved as functional or pseudogenic. Every repertoire in the discovery cohort had been generated on one and the same sequencing platform. The study aimed to test whether signatures of past pathogen exposure could be identified by cataloging public T cell receptors. Results and caveats for the whole study, not just this receptor: Compared with equally common non-associated chains, HLA-associated TCR beta chains in a later analysis were more clonally expanded and had lower generation probabilities. Some IMGT-functional V segments, including TRBV6-2 and TRBV6-3, could not be told apart with the 87-base-pair reads, so those segments were excluded. Across donors, most TCR sequences were observed very rarely, whereas some public TCRs were present in many individuals. Presence/absence analyses assumed roughly uniform sequencing depth across donors, an assumption that may not hold. Because some donors lacked HLA typing at each locus, the association tests relied only on the typed subset. When HLA alleles, especially DR and DQ, strongly co-occurred, attributing TCR associations to individual alleles was difficult. Because counts were too low, seventeen rarely observed V segments, including chromosome 9 orphons, were excluded from the earlier analysis of some 590 of the donors. In vitro tests confirmed that a few of the cytomegalovirus-associated TCR beta chains recognize cytomegalovirus antigens. A cluster of highly shared sequence variants was judged likely to be a technical artifact of the sequencing pipeline. A later genetic analysis associated a missense DCLRE1C variant with V-gene and J-gene trimming of TCR beta chains, and an independent cohort replicated the association. Several of the top co-occurrence clusters appeared to be linked to parvovirus B19, influenza, CMV and Epstein-Barr virus, according to a later analysis. According to the authors, the approach could potentially be generalized to other disease states and immunological phenotypes. According to a later genetic analysis, donors in an Asian-associated ancestry cluster had fewer N-insertions in productive TCRs than the approximately 630-donor mean. A further reported finding was that TCR beta sequences accurately predicted the HLA-A and HLA-B alleles for most subjects in the first cohort. Linkage disequilibrium might explain the correlated functional status among segregating V segments, but an unknown experimental factor could not be excluded. In a later analysis, TCR association rates were found to vary across HLA loci, with the most associated TCRs seen for DRB1 alleles and the fewest for HLA-C alleles. In an earlier analysis of approximately 590 of the donors, most TCR beta V segments were observed in productive rearrangements about 90% or about 30% of the time, broadly matching IMGT annotations. In a later analysis, most CMV-associated TCR beta chains were found to appear HLA-restricted, with HLA associations seemingly driven largely by CMV exposure. In both the original and validation cohorts, the classifier was reported to diagnose cytomegalovirus status with high specificity and sensitivity. The study gave a list of over 150 TCR beta chains associated with cytomegalovirus. In a later analysis, around 17,000 TCR beta sequences were associated with specific HLA alleles at a false discovery rate of 0.05. In this cohort, only TCR beta chains were sequenced, and detectable features were limited by the absence of alpha or paired-chain data. For the cohort, immune exposure information was limited to CMV serostatus.

Here V drops 1 base and J drops 10 bases, and the junction holds 7 bases not matched to any gene. The CDR3 goes from the cysteine to the phenylalanine over 16 residues. The sequence is cut down to CDR3 DNA, 48 bases in frame from base 1. Looking up the germline V gene yields CDR1 SGDLS and CDR2 YYNGEE. The cohort consisted of more than 650 healthy bone marrow donors. At the time of sampling, all cohort members were nominally healthy, though unrecorded immune exposures were likely present. The donor tested CMV seronegative and was one of the 352 seronegative cohort members. A peripheral blood sample was provided by each donor, and peripheral blood mononuclear cells were used for TCR beta sequencing. The Qiagen DNeasy Blood Extraction Kit was used to extract genomic DNA from the blood cell samples. The protocol used for the library was the immunoSEQ multiplex PCR assay. A mixture of 60 forward primers for TCR Vbeta segments and 13 reverse primers for TCR Jbeta segments was used in the multiplex PCR. Amplification of the CDR3 region of rearranged TCR beta genes was performed with a multiplex PCR assay on genomic DNA. On the Illumina HiSeq System, the amplified TCR beta libraries were sequenced as 87-base-pair reads. The study's processing was this. In a later analysis, 80 million or so unique TCR beta chains were counted across the 690 or so repertoires, and approximately 9.9 million of these chains were shared by at least two donors. A nearest-neighbor algorithm error-corrected the raw reads and collapsed the reads into unique sequences, merging closely related sequences to remove PCR and sequencing errors. Alignment of CDR3 sequences to IMGT reference sequences was used to assign V, D and J gene segments. For a sequence to be retained, at least a six-nucleotide match to both a V gene segment and a J gene segment was required. Rearrangements were called productive when the CDR3 lacked stop codons and stayed in frame with V and J; all others were non-productive. Following IMGT convention, CDR3 was defined as the stretch from the second conserved V-encoded cysteine to the conserved J-encoded phenylalanine. Sequences without an unambiguous match to a single V gene segment were excluded from the earlier analysis of 500 to 700 of the donors. An earlier analysis of a few hundred of the donors classified V segments as functional when productive rearrangements were above 56.7% and as segregating when the standard deviation between donors was above 5%. A statistical classification framework was developed to diagnose cytomegalovirus status using the catalog of TCR beta chain sequences. In a later analysis, V and J genes were assigned by comparing TCR nucleotide sequences against IMGT/GENE-DB human TR gene sequences. Using the TCRdist pipeline, a later analysis assigned CDR3 sequences along with most-parsimonious VDJ recombination scenarios. In a later analysis, each TCR beta chain was defined by its CDR3 amino acid sequence together with its V-gene family, and reads lacking a unique V-gene family were excluded. A later analysis removed roughly 590 highly shared, low-generation-probability nucleotide sequences to deal with suspected cross-contamination and a sequencing artifact. A later analysis calculated a clonal expansion index for each public chain from normalized within-repertoire ranks of inferred template counts. A later analysis computed generation probabilities with a VDJ recombination model fitted to out-of-frame rearrangements, and checked the results against IGoR. Hypergeometric tests were used in a later analysis to score TCR-TCR, TCR-HLA and TCR-CMV co-occurrence, with a repertoire-size bias correction applied to the TCR pairs. False discovery rates were estimated in a later analysis by permuting HLA or CMV assignments 20 times. In a later analysis, co-occurring TCRs were grouped using DBSCAN, and TCRdist sequence similarity was added for clustering within HLA-allele-positive subsets. Co-occurrence clustering excluded repertoires with fewer than 30,000 or more than 120,000 public chains, plus five with anomalous nucleotide sharing. TCRdb re-hosts the immuneACCESS table, in-frame sequences only. Its copies lack some clones; in the studies checked, an unresolved V gene accounts for under half of them, and the cause for the rest is not known. V, J and clone size are taken as reported in that table, and D and trimming were inferred from the DNA itself. The sample contains about 170,000 clones, 75% to 90% of them found a single time. Together, the top ten hold about 2% of the sample.

As to this clone: The specificity of this receptor is unknown. One base away there is no much larger clone; base qualities are not given.

Sequencing input: PBMCs. The clonotype comes from a male donor in good health and CMV-seronegative. The chain was built from TRBV9 and TRBJ2-1; TRBD2 agrees with 14 junctional bases. The nucleotide sequence reads TGTGCCAGCAGCGTAACCGGGACTAGCGGGGGCCTGGAGCAGTTCTTC. Its protein product is CASSVTGTSGGLEQFF.